These 8 T cell receptor beta chains originate from one sample sequenced in a study of monozygotic twins with inflammatory bowel disease (dated by TCRdb to between 2018 and 2020). Libraries were prepared through 5' RACE. The sequencer listed for this sample is Illumina HiSeq 2500. The reads underwent TCRdb reprocessing, giving one record for each CDR3 protein sequence and no DNA. The table for this sample records 350,000 to 550,000 distinct CDR3 sequences. Of the sample, 2.4% is held by the ten largest clones. Material for sequencing was blood. These TCRs come from a human donor with ulcerative colitis or Crohn's disease, or a healthy co-twin of an affected twin (not recorded which).

This chain connects TRBV20-1 to TRBJ1-1. Germline V CDR1 and CDR2: DFQATT, SNEGSKA (reference sequence). This CDR3 region has 14 residues. The CDR3 reads CSASSGARDGEAFF.

The gene calls are TRBV7-2 and TRBJ2-1; TCRdb's assignment of TRBD1 cannot be checked, as there is no DNA. Germline lookup yields CDR1 SGHTA and CDR2 FQGNSA. The CDR3 sequence is 13 residues long. CDR3 in amino acids: CASSLARGNEQFF.

The genes are TRBV6-2 or TRBV6-3 and TRBJ2-3; the TCRdb D gene call, TRBD2, has no DNA to confirm it. The CDR3 consists of 18 residues. Germline assignment: CDR1 MNHEY and CDR2 SVGEGT. CDR3 sequence reads: CASSYPPLTSGSTDTQYF.

The chain uses TRBV30 and TRBJ1-6; as DNA is missing, the TRBD1 call by TCRdb cannot be tested. Per germline, CDR1 GTSNPN and CDR2 SVGIG (reference sequence). The CDR3 spans 14 residues. The CDR3 region is CAWRKTGDNSPLHF.

The genes are TRBV5-1 and TRBJ2-2; lacking DNA, the TRBD1 call made by TCRdb goes unchecked. From germline, CDR1 is SGHRS and CDR2 YFSETQ. This CDR3 is built from 15 residues. Here the CDR3 reads CASSPRTTNTGELFF.

The rearrangement links TRBV3-1 to TRBJ1-4; the TRBD1 assignment by TCRdb is unverifiable without DNA. CDR3 length: 18 residues. The germline CDR1 and CDR2 sequences are LGHDT and YNNKEL (reference sequence). CDR3 loop: CASSQGPGRLVTNEKLFF.

The chain recombines TRBV2 with TRBJ2-7; TCRdb's D gene call, TRBD1, goes unchecked for lack of DNA. The CDR3 spans 13 residues. Per germline, CDR1 SNHLY and CDR2 FYNNEI. This CDR3 reads CASTPRGRDEQYF.

V and J are TRBV19 and TRBJ1-1. Germline V lookup: CDR1 LNHDA, CDR2 SQIVND (reference sequence). This CDR3 is built from 14 residues. CDR3 protein: CASSLDRYGTEAFF.